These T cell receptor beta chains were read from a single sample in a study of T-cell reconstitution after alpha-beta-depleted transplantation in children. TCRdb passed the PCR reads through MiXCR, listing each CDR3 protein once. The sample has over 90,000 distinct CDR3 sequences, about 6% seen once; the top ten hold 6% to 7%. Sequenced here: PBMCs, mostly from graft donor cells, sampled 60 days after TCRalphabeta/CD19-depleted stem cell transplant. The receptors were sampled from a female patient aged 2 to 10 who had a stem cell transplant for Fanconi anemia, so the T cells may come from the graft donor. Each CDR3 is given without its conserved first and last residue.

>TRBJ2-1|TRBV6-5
ASSYSSLAPNEQF
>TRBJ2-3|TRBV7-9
ASSTGLATSTDTQY
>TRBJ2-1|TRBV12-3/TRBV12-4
ASSLISGIEYNEQF
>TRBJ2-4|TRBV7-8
ASSFLAGGLSIQY
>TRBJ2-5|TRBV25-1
ASSDPGTGRETQY
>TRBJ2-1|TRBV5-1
ASSSGTSGDNEQF
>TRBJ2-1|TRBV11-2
ASSQAGGWNEQF
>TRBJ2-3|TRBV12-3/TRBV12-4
ASRRAGTFTDTQY
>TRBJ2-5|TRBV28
ASTGGAEETQY
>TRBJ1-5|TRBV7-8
ASSNTNLGGQGAQH
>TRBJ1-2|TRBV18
ASSPPGIGNFNYGYT
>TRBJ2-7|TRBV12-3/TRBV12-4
ASSLFPQGSYEQY
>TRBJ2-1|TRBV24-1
ATSDLKTDLTQTGEKVYNEQF
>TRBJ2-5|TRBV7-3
ASSLSGGAVETQY
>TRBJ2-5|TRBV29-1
SVTGGLAGGPETQY
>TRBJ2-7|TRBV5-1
ASSSSDRVFYEQY
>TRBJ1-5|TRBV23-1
ASSQNSENQPQH
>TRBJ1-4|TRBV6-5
ASSYSSSTNEKLF
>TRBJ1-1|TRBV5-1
ASSLVRNTEAF
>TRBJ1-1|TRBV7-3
ASSLSGQGSEAF
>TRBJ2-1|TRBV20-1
SADRQPAHEQF
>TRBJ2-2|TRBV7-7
ASTAGPNTGELF
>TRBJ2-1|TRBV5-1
ASSFYPGQGDNEQF
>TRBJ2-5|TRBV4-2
ASSQDSSGGAEETQY
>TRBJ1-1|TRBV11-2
ASSLQTVEAF
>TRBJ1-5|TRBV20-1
SASPLRNQPQH
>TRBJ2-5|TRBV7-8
ASKSQQETQY